Reported below is one T cell receptor beta chain. Antigen unknown. The time point here: cycle 4 day 1 (C4D1), after 5 to 7 weeks of nivolumab. With no exception, relapse followed autologous stem cell transplantation in all patients, and brentuximab vedotin exposure varied. Method: immunoSEQ multiplex PCR; TCRdb's copy keeps in-frame clones and lacks some. The data hold under 130,000 clones, with over 85% observed a single time. V lost 5 bases and J lost 1; bases outside the gene matches: 3. CDR3 length: 14 residues. The germline gives CDR1 SGHTA, CDR2 FQGNSA. This entry is derived from a study of PD-1 blockade in classical Hodgkin lymphoma. Study-level results: As was reported, newly diagnosed patients showed lower baseline TCR diversity than healthy donors did. Excluded were patients who started nivolumab under 1 year after ASCT, a group that had lower diversity. Repertoires differed for reasons still undefined, possibly disease activity or prior therapy. Before treatment, complete responders showed about the same diversity as newly diagnosed patients.

The clonotype comes from a human donor with classical Hodgkin lymphoma. The sample was peripheral blood mononuclear cells (PBMCs), taken before the fourth cycle of nivolumab. The chain recombines TRBV7-2 with TRBJ2-5, with 8 bases aligning to TRBD1. The CDR3 region has the DNA TGTGCCAGCAGCGTCCAGGGGGCCCAAGAGACCCAGTACTTC. It codes for CASSVQGAQETQYF.